The clone carrying this T cell receptor (beta chain) came up once. Its matching antigen is unknown. Assay used: immunoSEQ multiplex PCR; TCRdb lists only in-frame clones, some missing. The profile shows about 73,000 clones, roughly 89% of them singletons. The donors belonged to the roughly 110-subject validation cohort, separate from the roughly 720-subject first cohort. This sample is drawn from a study of cytomegalovirus exposure and HLA in healthy donors. Overall study: The same platform as the approximately 640 first-cohort repertoires was used for the 120 validation repertoires, a later analysis reported.

Study conclusions and caveats: The study put 150 or so TCR beta chains on its list as cytomegalovirus-associated. In the 120 validation repertoires, around 95% of cluster scores exceeded 0, per a later analysis.

CDR1 is SNHLY and CDR2 is FYNNEI in the germline V gene. With 5 bases clipped from V and 3 bases from J, the junction kept 4 bases outside the gene matches. CDR3 length: 13 residues. The chain carries TRBV2 and TRBJ2-7, with 7 bases lining up with TRBD2. The clonotype comes from a woman aged 18-29 years in good health and CMV-seropositive. Sequencing input: PBMCs. The CDR3 DNA follows: TGTGCCAGCAGTCGCACTAGCGACTACGAGCAGTACTTC. Residues: CASSRTSDYEQYF.